The 12 T cell receptor beta chains in this list originate from one sample, sequenced in a study of T-cell reconstitution after alpha-beta-depleted transplantation in children. Preparing the TCRbeta library involved the use of unique molecular identifiers. Each CDR3 protein is one row after TCRdb ran MiXCR on the PCR reads. This sample has 200,000 or so distinct CDR3 sequences, with roughly 6.3% found just once. The specimen was PBMCs, collected before TCRalphabeta/CD19-depleted stem cell transplant. Receptor source: a girl under three years old with combined immunodeficiency, due to receive a stem cell transplant.

The sample holds many counts of this clonotype. The chain combines TRBV5-1 with TRBJ2-1; D unclear. Germline CDR1 is SGHRS and CDR2 is YFSETQ. The CDR3 contains 15 residues. V lost 0 bases and J lost 2, with 9 bases in between. This CDR3 is CASSLDRTAYNEQFF. As DNA, the CDR3 is TGCGCCAGCAGCTTGGACCGGACGGCCTACAATGAGCAGTTCTTC.

Many counts were recorded for this clonotype. One end of the junction is discordant with germline, which a read error may explain. The chain combines TRBV7-2 with TRBJ2-7; 12 positions agree with TRBD2. CDR1 and CDR2 (germline): SGHTA, FQGNSA. The CDR3 runs 15 residues. CDR3 DNA: TGCGCCAGCAGCTTGGTAGGGACTAGCGGGTACGAGCAGTACTTC. Protein sequence: CASSLVGTSGYEQYF.

This clonotype was picked up many times. The V and J genes are TRBV24-1 and TRBJ2-7, with 8 nucleotides matching TRBD1. The length of the CDR3 is 15 residues. Germline-derived CDR1 and CDR2 are KGHDR and SFDVKD. The J segment lost 0 bases and the V segment lost 3 bases, leaving 3 bases of the junction unmatched. CDR3 amino acids: CATSDRDRYSYEQYF. As DNA, the CDR3 is TGTGCCACCAGTGATCGGGACAGGTACTCCTACGAGCAGTACTTC.

This clonotype has a count of ten or more. The rearrangement links TRBV14 to TRBJ1-2; no reliable D call. V gave up 0 bases and J gave up 4 bases, with 12 bases separating them. CDR1 and CDR2 from the germline V gene are SGHDN and FVKESK. CDR3 length: 15 residues. The CDR3 nucleotides read TGTGCCAGCAGCCAAGAATCAGGTTCACCCTATGGCTACACCTTC. Protein: CASSQESGSPYGYTF.

Many counts were recorded for this clonotype. The rearrangement uses TRBV20-1 and TRBJ2-7; 7 nucleotides match TRBD1. Germline loops: CDR1 DFQATT, CDR2 SNEGSKA (reference sequence). The junction had 7 bases not matched to a gene; V was cut back by 2 bases and J by 6 bases. The CDR3 totals 13 residues. CDR3 region: CSARSVAGGEQYF. Here the CDR3 DNA reads TGCAGTGCTAGATCGGTGGCAGGGGGCGAGCAGTACTTC.

This clonotype was seen many times. The gene calls are TRBV7-8 and TRBJ1-5; TRBD1 is a possible D gene (6 bases). The CDR3 length is 20 residues. The V gene lost 5 bases and the J gene lost 4 bases, with 30 bases spanning the gap. CDR1 and CDR2 (germline): SGHVS, FQNEAQ. The CDR3 DNA is TGTGCCAGCAGCATGATTCCCTCTTTACAGGGTAAGGGGCCAAATCAGCCCCAGCATTTT. It specifies CASSMIPSLQGKGPNQPQHF.

Ten or more counts support this clonotype. The genes are TRBV24-1 and TRBJ2-1, with D possibly matching TRBD2 (5 bases). Germline CDR1 reads KGHDR; CDR2 reads SFDVKD. This CDR3 comprises 13 residues. The V and J ends lost 3 bases and 9 bases respectively, with 11 bases between them. The CDR3 DNA is TGTGCCACCAGTGATAGTAGAGGGAGTGAGCAGTTCTTC. It encodes CATSDSRGSEQFF.

This clonotype was recorded many times. The rearrangement joins TRBV28 to TRBJ2-1; TRBD2 matches at 11 bases. This CDR3 spans 15 amino acids. Trimming took 6 bases from V and 6 from J; bases not matched to a gene: 7. Germline loops: CDR1 MDHEN, CDR2 SYDVKM. CDR3 sequence (DNA): TGTGCCAGCAGAGTAGCGGGAGGGCCCGTCAATGAGCAGTTCTTC. Amino acids: CASRVAGGPVNEQFF. Combining the CDR3 with reference TRBV28 and TRBJ2-1 gives the whole variable domain DVKVTQSSRYLVKRTGEKVFLECVQDMDHENMFWYRQDPGLGLRLIYFSYDVKMKEKGDIPEGYSVSREKKERFSLILESASTNQTSMYLCASRVAGGPVNEQFFGPGTRLTVL.

Many counts were recorded for this clonotype. The chain carries TRBV19 and TRBJ2-1, with D possibly matching TRBD1 (5 bases). Germline V lookup: CDR1 LNHDA, CDR2 SQIVND (reference sequence). Trimming cost V 6 bases and J 0 bases, with 15 bases left between them. The CDR3 extends over 16 amino acids. The CDR3 nucleotides are TGTGCCAGTAGCAACAGGCGGTCGAGCTCCTACAATGAGCAGTTCTTC. Protein sequence: CASSNRRSSSYNEQFF.

The table lists this clonotype with many counts. The chain employs TRBV7-8 and TRBJ2-5; weak D call: TRBD2 (5 bases). Germline V CDR1 and CDR2: SGHVS, FQNEAQ. The CDR3 extends over 14 amino acids. V gave up 5 bases and J gave up 2 bases, with 12 bases separating them. The CDR3, as DNA: TGTGCCAGCAGCAAAGCTGTAGCGCAAGAGACCCAGTACTTC. It translates to CASSKAVAQETQYF.

This clonotype has a count of ten or more. The chain combines TRBV6-1 with TRBJ2-3, with 10 positions matching TRBD1. The J segment lost 2 bases and the V segment lost 6 bases, leaving 5 bases of the junction unmatched. This CDR3 has 15 amino acids. Germline V gives CDR1 MNHNS, CDR2 SASEGT. This chain's CDR3 is CASRPGTGDTDTQYF. The CDR3, as DNA: TGTGCCAGCAGACCCGGGACAGGGGACACAGATACGCAGTATTTT.

Many counts were recorded for this clonotype. This chain links TRBV28 with TRBJ2-7; TRBD2 might be the D (5 bases). Germline-derived CDR1 and CDR2 are MDHEN and SYDVKM. Trimming pared 11 bases from V and 7 bases from J, leaving 9 bases between. This CDR3 contains 9 residues. The CDR3 DNA is TGTGCCTCTACGGGGGAGCAGTACTTC. It encodes CASTGEQYF.